This entry is about one TCR beta chain. This clone has just one count. This clone's antigen is unknown. No base quality values were provided; no much bigger clone lies one nucleotide off. The sample originates from a study of siplizumab effects on memory and regulatory T cells (dated by TCRdb to the late 2010s). For the wider study: The study looked at the effect of siplizumab, an anti-CD2 antibody, on alloreactive T-cell subsets in allogeneic mixed lymphocyte reactions made from human PBMCs.

Library generation was performed with the immunoSEQ multiplex PCR assay. The deep sequencing platform assayed around 95,000 TCR templates per sample. Genomic DNA extracted from sorted T cells was used for TCRbeta CDR3 sequencing. The study's own analysis went as follows. Clonal analysis of TCRbeta CDR3 data was done in the R programming language. Alloreactive CD4+ and CD8+ clones were identified by comparing unstimulated samples to CFSE-low samples taken after the reaction. Regulatory or non-regulatory origin of alloreactive CD4+ clones was assigned by matching sequences to the sorted unstimulated Treg and non-Treg repertoires. The clones in this table, taken by TCRdb from immuneACCESS, are in-frame only. Not every clone is retained; where verified, under half of the shortfall comes from an unresolved V gene, and the cause of the rest is unknown. Clone size and the V and J calls come from that table; the DNA yielded D and trimming. The sample data list more than 45,000 clones, and approximately 97% of these were observed just once. The biggest ten clones account for approximately 0.59% of the sample.

V is reduced by 2 bases and J by 0 bases, leaving a spacing of 5 bases between them. Reading from cysteine to phenylalanine, the CDR3 counts 14 amino acids. Of the read, only the CDR3 DNA is kept; its 42 bases are in frame from base 1. Per the germline V gene, SNHLY is the CDR1 and FYNNEI is the CDR2. In a few donor pairs, further sequencing was done on unstimulated CD8+ naive, CD4+ memory, CD8+ TEMRA, CD4+ naive and CD8+ effector memory subsets. Sorted unstimulated T cells and proliferating T cells recovered from mixed lymphocyte reactions underwent TCRbeta CDR3 sequencing. Fresh whole blood from roughly 10 HLA-typed healthy donors was used to isolate PBMCs. On the study overall, not on this receptor specifically: The cumulative frequency of alloreactive sequences that could be traced back to unstimulated CD4+ memory T cells was significantly reduced by siplizumab. Because sequences below about 10^-5 frequency were poorly captured, only a minor fraction of alloreactive clones could be mapped to unstimulated subsets. Compared with memory T cells, unstimulated naive T cells appeared more diverse, and naive cells seemed to make a substantial contribution to the alloresponse. Among mappable alloreactive CD4+ clones, the Treg-derived fraction averaged around 63% with siplizumab versus roughly 25% in control reactions. The suppressive function of proliferating Tregs from siplizumab cultures was not functionally confirmed. About 75-96% of proliferating CD4+ or CD8+ clones could not be given a naive or memory phenotype.

This clonotype originated in a human donor in good health. The chain employs TRBV2 and TRBJ1-5, with the D gene not confidently named. Sequenced: naive CD4+ T cells sorted from blood. This specimen's cell subset or site label, per the study, means: unstimulated naive T cells. The nucleotides read TGTGCCAGCAGTGAAACTTATAGCAATCAGCCCCAGCATTTT. This gives the protein CASSETYSNQPQHF.